This TCR beta chain was documented in a study of blood T cell repertoires in COVID-19. Overall study: Samples came from the United States, Italy and Spain, spanning acute and convalescent COVID-19.

V was shortened by 3 bases and J by 6 bases, with 15 bases between the two germline ends. Germline CDR1 reads MDHEN; CDR2 reads SYDVKM. This CDR3 is built from 14 residues. Authors' analysis steps: For nucleated cells, counts were estimated from reference gene primer amplification. TCRdb keeps only in-frame clones here, not all; method: immunoSEQ multiplex PCR. The DNA gave D and trimming, while V, J and clone size come from that table. The sample lists roughly 70,000 clones, roughly 88% occurring once. The V gene is TRBV28, the J gene TRBJ2-7, with D tentatively TRBD2 (5 bases). Sequencing input: peripheral blood. The sequence derives from an older man with active or convalescent COVID-19. CDR3 sequence: CASSFLDGISEQYF. In DNA form, the CDR3 reads TGTGCCAGCAGTTTTCTGGACGGGATCTCCGAGCAGTACTTC.